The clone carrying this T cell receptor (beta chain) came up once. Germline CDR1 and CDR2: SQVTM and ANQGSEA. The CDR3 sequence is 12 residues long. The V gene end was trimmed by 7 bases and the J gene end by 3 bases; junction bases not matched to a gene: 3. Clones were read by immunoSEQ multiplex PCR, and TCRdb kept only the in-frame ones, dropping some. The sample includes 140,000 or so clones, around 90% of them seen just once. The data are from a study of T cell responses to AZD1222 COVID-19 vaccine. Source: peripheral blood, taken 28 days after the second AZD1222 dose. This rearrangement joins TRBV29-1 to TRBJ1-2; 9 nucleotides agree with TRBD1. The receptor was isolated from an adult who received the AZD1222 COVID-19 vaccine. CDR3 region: CSAGTGHYGYTF. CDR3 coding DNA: TGCAGCGCCGGGACAGGGCACTATGGCTACACCTTC.